The rows below give T cell receptor beta chains drawn from one sample of a study of Ad26.COV2.S vaccination and SARS-CoV-2 variants. Profiled with immunoSEQ multiplex PCR; TCRdb holds only in-frame clones, not every one. In the table there are about 350,000 clones, about 85% of which are singletons. Source: peripheral blood, taken in a trial of Ad26.COV2.S vaccine versus placebo. The source is a person between 18 and 59 years old who received the Ad26.COV2.S COVID-19 vaccine or a placebo. Each CDR3 is given without its conserved first and last residue.

V: TRBV5-1
CDR3: ASRGGTGRSSYEQY

V: TRBV5-6
CDR3: ASSHNGQGTRSGANVLT

V: TRBV6-6
CDR3: ASSTGSSGSPYEQY

V: TRBV5-4
CDR3: ASSLGDRPYTEQY

V: TRBV4-1
CDR3: ASSQAPTGWGNIQY

V: TRBV19
CDR3: ASSSRDRSYEQY

V: TRBV29-1
CDR3: SVVDRVGQPQH

V: TRBV28
CDR3: ASSLWAGGNEQY

V: TRBV28
CDR3: ASSFRGARNEQY

V: TRBV27
CDR3: ASQEGAGVVEQY

V: TRBV18
CDR3: ASSPRTGNNEQF

V: TRBV6-5
CDR3: ASSYSGPGGEKLF

V: TRBV7-8
CDR3: ASSPLGTGTIWVTGELF

V: TRBV11-2
CDR3: ASRSVGSGANVLT

V: TRBV9
CDR3: ASSVGGSAYEQY

V: TRBV28
CDR3: ASRLASHEQF

V: TRBV5-6
CDR3: ASTLLALGNEQF

V: TRBV28
CDR3: ASSSPGTSGMTDTQY

V: TRBV7-2
CDR3: ASSVAGGKLYNEQF

V: TRBV30
CDR3: AWSVGGMYNEQF

V: TRBV21-1
CDR3: ASSNSGREANYGYT

V: TRBV4-1
CDR3: ASSQLGKYEQY

V: TRBV30
CDR3: AWSPLLAGGRNEQF

V: TRBV4-3
CDR3: ASSQIAVPNTGELF

V: TRBV11-2
CDR3: ASSVTLEQY

V: TRBV10-3
CDR3: AISDRGTETQY

V: TRBV4-3
CDR3: ASSQAGEGYEQY

V: TRBV9
CDR3: ASSPNRQGNTEAF

V: TRBV7-8
CDR3: ASSLGLAGGRAGELF

V: TRBV29-1
CDR3: SVGDGGWNSPLH

V: TRBV19
CDR3: ASSIDGGNYEQF

V: TRBV5-1
CDR3: ASSLGSSGNTGELF

V: TRBV6-5
CDR3: ASRDTGYSNQPQH

V: TRBV5-4
CDR3: ASSLAEAPNQPQH

V: TRBV5-5
CDR3: ASSLDGRTFQPQH

V: TRBV5-4
CDR3: ASSGGQGVDEAF

V: TRBV19
CDR3: ASTQAAANTGELF

V: TRBV28
CDR3: ASRGQGGHNEQF

V: TRBV4-3
CDR3: ASSQDSALGEYT

V: TRBV5-3
CDR3: APPRGPNQPQH